This is a list of T cell receptor beta chains from one sample in a study of OX40 agonist ivuxolimab in advanced cancers. Assay: immunoSEQ multiplex PCR; the TCRdb copy retains only in-frame clones and omits some. The sample carries approximately 50,000 clones, around 94% recorded once. Sequenced material: CD4+ or CD8+ T cells sorted from blood, taken in a trial of the OX40 agonist ivuxolimab. All receptors derive from an adult with an advanced solid tumor such as melanoma, head and neck, liver or kidney cancer. The CDR3 runs from the conserved cysteine through the conserved F or W. Fields, in order: J gene, clone size, D gene, V gene, CDR3 DNA, CDR3 protein. D genes are given only for firm matches. Clone size is stated in some rows and not others, as once, few, many or a class when expanded.

>TRBJ2-1|.|.|TRBV7-3
TGTGCCAGCAGCTTAAGTTCCTACAATGAGCAGTTCTTC
CASSLSSYNEQFF
>TRBJ2-7|once|.|TRBV7-9
TGTGCCAGCAGCTTCCGCTTGGCAGGACCGTCCTACGAGCAGTACTTC
CASSFRLAGPSYEQYF
>TRBJ1-2|.|.|TRBV7-9
TGTGCCAGCAGATCGGACAGTAACTATGGCTACACCTTC
CASRSDSNYGYTF
>TRBJ2-1|.|TRBD1|TRBV29-1
TGCAGCGTTGACACCGTGGACAGGAGCAATGAGCAGTTCTTC
CSVDTVDRSNEQFF
>TRBJ2-3|.|.|TRBV7-2
TGTGCCAGCAGCCCCGGTTTCTTAGGAGGGCCAGGAGATACGCAGTATTTT
CASSPGFLGGPGDTQYF
>TRBJ2-7|.|.|TRBV7-9
TGTGCCAGCAGCAGTGGGGGGCTCTACGAGCAGTACTTC
CASSSGGLYEQYF
>TRBJ2-1|.|TRBD2|TRBV4-1
TGCGCCAGCAGCCAATCGACTAGCGGGAGGGTAATTGACAATGAGCAGTTCTTC
CASSQSTSGRVIDNEQFF
>TRBJ2-7|.|.|TRBV6-5
TGTGCCAGCAGTTACTCGACGGGGCGCGGCGAGCAGTACTTC
CASSYSTGRGEQYF
>TRBJ2-1|.|.|TRBV6-1
TGTGCCAGCACTATAGGTCAGGGGTCGAATGAGCAGTTCTTC
CASTIGQGSNEQFF
>TRBJ2-4|.|.|TRBV10-3
TGTGCCATCAGTGACCCGACTAGTTCCAAAAACATTCAGTACTTC
CAISDPTSSKNIQYF
>TRBJ2-1|.|TRBD2|TRBV5-6
TGTGCCAGCAGCTTGGCGCGGGAGGCCTACAATGAGCAGTTCTTC
CASSLAREAYNEQFF
>TRBJ2-7|.|.|TRBV9
TGTGCCAGCAGCCCGGGAGGACAGGGATCCTACGAGCAGTACTTC
CASSPGGQGSYEQYF
>TRBJ2-4|.|.|TRBV7-2
TGTGCCAGCAGCTTAGCAGGCCTCCGAAAATTGACAGGCACGGCCAAAAACATTCAGTACTTC
CASSLAGLRKLTGTAKNIQYF
>TRBJ2-7|once|.|TRBV5-1
TGCGCCAGCAGTGTCGGGGAAAGGTACGAGCAGTACTTC
CASSVGERYEQYF
>TRBJ2-7|.|.|TRBV7-2
TGTGCCAGCAGCTTGTTAATCGGGGTTGGCTACGAGCAGTACTTC
CASSLLIGVGYEQYF
>TRBJ1-2|.|.|TRBV29-1
TGCAGCGTTGGGTCCCCGGTGGAAGGCTACACCTTC
CSVGSPVEGYTF
>TRBJ2-7|.|.|TRBV30
TGTGCCTGGAGTGTCGGATACAACTACGAGCAGTACTTC
CAWSVGYNYEQYF
>TRBJ2-1|.|TRBD2|TRBV6-4
TGTGCCAGCACTGCTAGCGGGAGGGCCGATAGCTCCTACAATGAGCAGTTCTTC
CASTASGRADSSYNEQFF
>TRBJ1-5|.|.|TRBV19
TGTGCCAGTAGGGACGGTAATCAGCCCCAGCATTTT
CASRDGNQPQHF
>TRBJ2-1|.|.|TRBV5-4
TGTGCCAGCAGCTCTCCCACATTAGGGCAGTTCTTC
CASSSPTLGQFF
>TRBJ2-7|.|.|TRBV4-3
TGCGCCAGCAGCCAAGATATAACCCGCTTTAGCGGGCAGTACTTC
CASSQDITRFSGQYF
>TRBJ2-7|once|TRBD1|TRBV7-2
TGTGCCAGCAGTCTGACAGGGGGCCGCATCTACGAGCAGTACTTC
CASSLTGGRIYEQYF
>TRBJ2-3|.|.|TRBV15
TGTGCCACCAGCAGAACTCGGACAGTTGGGCCCACAGATACGCAGTATTTT
CATSRTRTVGPTDTQYF
>TRBJ2-7|.|TRBD2|TRBV10-3
TGTGCCATCGCGGGACTAGCGGGAGCATACGAGCAGTACTTC
CAIAGLAGAYEQYF
>TRBJ2-3|.|.|TRBV9
TGTGCCAGCAGCCTCCCACGGGGCACCGGCGATACGCAGTATTTT
CASSLPRGTGDTQYF
>TRBJ2-7|.|.|TRBV5-1
TGCGCCGGCAGCTTGACGGGTAGCTCCTACGAGCAGTACTTC
CAGSLTGSSYEQYF
>TRBJ2-1|.|.|TRBV7-8
TGTGCCAGCTTCTTTAGAACGGGACGCTATGAGCAGTTCTTC
CASFFRTGRYEQFF
>TRBJ1-1|.|.|TRBV9
TGTGCCAGCAGCCCCAGAAACGTCGGGACTGAAGCTTTCTTT
CASSPRNVGTEAFF
>TRBJ2-7|.|.|TRBV11-2
TGTGCCAGCAGCATAGGGGGGATAACCTACGAGCAGTACTTC
CASSIGGITYEQYF
>TRBJ2-1|.|TRBD2|TRBV9
TGTGCCAGCAGCGGTGGACTAGCGGGATACAATGAGCAGTTCTTC
CASSGGLAGYNEQFF
>TRBJ2-7|.|TRBD2|TRBV5-1
TGCGCCAGCAGCTCTCGGCTAGCGGGAACGTACGAGCAGTACTTC
CASSSRLAGTYEQYF
>TRBJ1-1|.|.|TRBV5-6
TGTGCCAGCAGCCGATTAGGGGCTATGAACACTGAAGCTTTCTTT
CASSRLGAMNTEAFF
>TRBJ2-7|large|.|TRBV6-5
TGTGCCAGCAGTTACTCGGCATCCTACGAGCAGTACTTC
CASSYSASYEQYF
>TRBJ1-4|.|TRBD1|TRBV4-2
TGTGCCAGCAGCCTAGGACAGGGAAATGAAAAACTGTTTTTT
CASSLGQGNEKLFF
>TRBJ2-7|.|TRBD1|TRBV5-6
TGTGCCAGCAGCTTGGCCGGACAGGGGGAGGAGCAGTACTTC
CASSLAGQGEEQYF
>TRBJ2-1|.|.|TRBV7-9
TGTGCCAGCAGCTTCCCACGGACAGCTACCCTCTCCAATGAGCAGTTCTTC
CASSFPRTATLSNEQFF
>TRBJ1-2|.|TRBD1|TRBV19
TGTGCCAGTAGATTCGCGGGACAGTCCCAATATGGCTACACCTTC
CASRFAGQSQYGYTF